Described below is a single TCR beta chain sequence and its context. Its antigen is unknown. This sample was included in a study of Ad26.COV2.S vaccination and SARS-CoV-2 variants. Study-wide background: In the study, Ad26.COV2.S was injected intramuscularly once, or twice 56 days apart.

Broader study findings: Vaccine recipients posted higher spike-specific TCR breadth than their placebo counterparts.

Profiling relied on immunoSEQ multiplex PCR, and the TCRdb table lists in-frame clones only, not all of them. The table lists roughly 500,000 clones, roughly nine tenths of them singletons, with roughly 13% in the top ten. As to treatment: over 15 received Ad26.COV2.S at low or high dose, single or two shots; 5 received placebo; per-sample allocation not given. Sampling happened 63 days after the first vaccine or placebo injection. An adult of 18-55 years in Boston served as donor. An Ad26 vector carrying the Wuhan-strain SARS-CoV-2 spike served as the vaccine. Germline V CDR1 and CDR2: SGDLS, YYNGEE. The ends were cut back, 4 bases at V and 8 bases at J, with 10 bases in the middle. CDR3 size: 13 residues.

V and J are TRBV9 and TRBJ1-6; D unclear. This material consisted of peripheral blood, taken in a trial of Ad26.COV2.S vaccine versus placebo. This TCR was sampled from a person aged 18-60 years who received the Ad26.COV2.S COVID-19 vaccine or a placebo. The CDR3 DNA is TGTGCCAGCAGCTTAAAAGTAGATTCACCCCTCCACTTT. It is translated as CASSLKVDSPLHF.